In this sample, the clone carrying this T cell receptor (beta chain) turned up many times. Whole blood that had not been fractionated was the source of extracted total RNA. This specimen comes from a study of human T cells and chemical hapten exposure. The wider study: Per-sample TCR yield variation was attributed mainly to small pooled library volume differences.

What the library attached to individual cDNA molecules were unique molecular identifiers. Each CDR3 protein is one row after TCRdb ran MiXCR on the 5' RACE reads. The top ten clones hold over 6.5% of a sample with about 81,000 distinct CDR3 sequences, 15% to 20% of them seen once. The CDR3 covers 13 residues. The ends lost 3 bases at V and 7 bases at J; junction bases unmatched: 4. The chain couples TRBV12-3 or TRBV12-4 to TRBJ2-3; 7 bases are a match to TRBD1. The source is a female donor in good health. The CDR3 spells CASSFTGENTQYF. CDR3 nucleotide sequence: TGTGCCAGCAGTTTTACAGGGGAAAATACGCAGTATTTT.